This TCR beta chain was sequenced for a study of blood T cell repertoires in COVID-19. Background on the study: The origin of the acute and convalescent COVID-19 samples was the United States, Italy and Spain.

This clone occurred a few times. Assay used: immunoSEQ multiplex PCR; TCRdb lists only in-frame clones, some missing. The sample has fewer than 300,000 clones, about 83% seen once; the top ten hold around 5.4%. The CDR3 is 13 residues long. Germline values: CDR1 GTSNPN, CDR2 SVGIG (reference sequence). Deletions cut 2 bases from V and 1 base from J, with 8 bases between. The sequence was collected from a man aged 80 or over with acute or convalescent COVID-19. The specimen sequenced was peripheral blood. The chain carries TRBV30 and TRBJ1-1; D not certain. CDR3 DNA: TGTGCCTGGAGTTTGCGGCAGAACACTGAAGCTTTCTTT. It translates to CAWSLRQNTEAFF.